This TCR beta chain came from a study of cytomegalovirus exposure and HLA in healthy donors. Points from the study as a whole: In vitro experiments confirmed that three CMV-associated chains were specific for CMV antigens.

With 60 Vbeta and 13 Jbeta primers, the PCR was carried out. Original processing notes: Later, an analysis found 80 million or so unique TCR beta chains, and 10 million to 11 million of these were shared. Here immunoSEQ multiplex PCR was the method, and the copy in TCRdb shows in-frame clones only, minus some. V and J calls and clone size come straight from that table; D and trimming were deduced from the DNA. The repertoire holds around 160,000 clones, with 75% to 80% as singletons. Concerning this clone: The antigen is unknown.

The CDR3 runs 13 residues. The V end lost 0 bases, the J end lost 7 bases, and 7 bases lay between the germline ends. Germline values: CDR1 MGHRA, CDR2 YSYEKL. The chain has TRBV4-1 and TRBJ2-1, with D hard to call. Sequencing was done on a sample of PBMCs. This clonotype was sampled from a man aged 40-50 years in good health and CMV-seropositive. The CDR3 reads CASSQERLNEQFF. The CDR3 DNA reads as TGCGCCAGCAGCCAAGAGAGGCTTAATGAGCAGTTCTTC.